This paragraph reports one T cell receptor beta chain. These data originate in a study of T cell changes during pregnancy in multiple sclerosis. Germline V lookup: CDR1 GTSNPN, CDR2 SVGIG (reference sequence). The CDR3 spans 15 residues. V lost 0 bases to trimming and J lost 4 bases, with 15 bases between them. Sequenced by immunoSEQ multiplex PCR; TCRdb stores in-frame clones only, minus some. Of 50,000 to 65,000 clones listed, around 90% are singletons. The clonotype originates from a female donor with multiple sclerosis, enrolled in a pregnancy study. J is TRBJ1-2 and V is TRBV30; D unclear. This sample comprised peripheral blood, obtained in the second trimester of pregnancy. CDR3 nucleotide sequence: TGTGCCTGGAGTGTAACCCCCACCCCGGGCTATGGCTACACCTTC. Protein product: CAWSVTPTPGYGYTF.